The next 16 T cell receptor beta chains were all read from a single sample in a study of Tregs in tolerant kidney transplant recipients. This table comes from immunoSEQ multiplex PCR, and its TCRdb copy is limited to in-frame clones, with some not included. The repertoire consists of approximately 8,100 clones, with approximately 35% occurring once and the leading ten covering 5% to 6%. FACS sorting followed an approximately 6-day coculture of CFSE-labeled recipient PBMCs with irradiated graft donor PBMCs. The antigens these receptors bind are not known. The specimen comprised CD8+ T cells from blood cultured with allogeneic cells, sampled before the transplant. The receptors stem from a human patient who received a combined kidney and bone marrow transplant.

Within the sample, this clone is medium-sized (0.01 to 0.1%). The chain has TRBV2 and TRBJ2-2; tentatively, D is TRBD2 (6 bases). Per the germline V gene, CDR1 is SNHLY and CDR2 is FYNNEI. The CDR3 contains 16 residues. Between the trimmed V and J ends, which lost 2 bases and 3 bases, there was a span of 13 bases. The CDR3 nucleotides are TGTGCCAGCAGTGAAACGCGTCGGGGGTACACCGGGGAGCTGTTTTTT. This codes for CASSETRRGYTGELFF. Variable domain in full (rest from reference TRBV2 and TRBJ2-2): EPEVTQTPSHQVTQMGQEVILRCVPISNHLYFYWYRQILGQKVEFLVSFYNNEISEKSEIFDDQFSVERPDGSNFTLKIRSTKLEDSAMYFCASSETRRGYTGELFFGEGSRLTVL.

This chain links TRBV30 with TRBJ2-7, with TRBD2 matching over 10 bases. This CDR3 has 15 amino acids. Germline V gene lookup returns CDR1 GTSNPN and CDR2 SVGIG (reference sequence). Trimming took 1 base from V and 2 from J; bases not matched to a gene: 5. DNA of the CDR3: TGTGCCTGGAGTGGTTACACTAGCGGGACCTACGAGCAGTACTTC. Protein product: CAWSGYTSGTYEQYF.

The V call is TRBV7-3, the J call TRBJ2-1, with TRBD2 identical over 13 bases. Germline V gene sequence: CDR1 SGHTA, CDR2 FQGTGA. The CDR3 is made up of 19 amino acids. The V and J ends lost 0 bases and 3 bases, in that order; junction bases with no gene match: 8. Here the CDR3 DNA reads TGTGCCAGCAGCTTAACCCCCTCCGGACTAGCGGGAGACTACAATGAGCAGTTCTTC. It encodes CASSLTPSGLAGDYNEQFF.

This clone has more than one count but fewer than ten. This sequence joins TRBV7-9 and TRBJ2-7, with TRBD2 matching over 9 bases. The V gene end was trimmed by 5 bases and the J gene end by 0 bases; junction bases not matched to a gene: 8. CDR3 length: 16 amino acids. Germline lookup yields CDR1 SEHNR and CDR2 FQNEAQ (reference sequence). CDR3 in DNA: TGTGCCAGCAGCCCGGGTGAGGGACTAGCCTCCTACGAGCAGTACTTC. Translation: CASSPGEGLASYEQYF.

The chain has TRBV19 and TRBJ1-2, with 8 bases identical to TRBD1. The trim removed 8 bases at V and 7 bases at J, leaving 15 bases unmatched. Germline assignment: CDR1 LNHDA and CDR2 SQIVND (reference sequence). The CDR3 has 15 residues. CDR3 in amino acids: CASGPRTGSFRGYTF. CDR3 bases: TGTGCCAGTGGTCCGAGGACAGGGAGTTTTCGTGGCTACACCTTC. The whole variable domain, filled in from reference TRBV19 and TRBJ1-2, reads DGGITQSPKYLFRKEGQNVTLSCEQNLNHDAMYWYRQDPGQGLRLIYYSQIVNDFQKGDIAEGYSVSREKKESFPLTVTSAQKNPTAFYLCASGPRTGSFRGYTFGSGTRLTVV.

V is TRBV27 and J is TRBJ1-1, with TRBD1 matching over 12 bases. The CDR3 runs 16 residues. Unmatched junction bases numbered 11, after V lost 6 bases and J lost 6 bases. The germline V gene has CDR1 MNHEY and CDR2 SMNVEV (reference sequence). In DNA form, the CDR3 reads TGTGCCAGCAGCCCAATCGGGACAGGGGGCTCCTCTGAAGCTTTCTTT. Translated: CASSPIGTGGSSEAFF.

The genes are TRBV30 and TRBJ2-7; TRBD2 is a possible D gene (5 bases). CDR3 length: 16 residues. V was trimmed by 3 bases and J by 2 bases, leaving 20 bases between them. Germline-derived CDR1 and CDR2 are GTSNPN and SVGIG (reference sequence). CDR3 protein: CAWRDRRGELPYEQYF. In DNA form, the CDR3 reads TGTGCCTGGAGGGATCGACGGGGAGAGCTTCCCTACGAGCAGTACTTC.

The chain has TRBV7-9 and TRBJ1-1, with TRBD1 matching over 8 bases. Germline lookup yields CDR1 SEHNR and CDR2 FQNEAQ (reference sequence). Trimming removed 0 bases from V and 4 bases from J; junction bases left unmatched: 10. The CDR3 contains 17 residues. CDR3 nucleotides: TGTGCCAGCAGCTTAGCGCTAGGACAGGGCCCCCGCACTGAAGCTTTCTTT. Residues: CASSLALGQGPRTEAFF.

This clone was seen a handful of times. The chain links TRBV7-7 to TRBJ2-2; D is unclear. Trimming removed 1 base at V and 3 bases at J, with 6 bases between. Germline values: CDR1 SSHAT, CDR2 FNYEAQ (reference sequence). CDR3 size: 14 residues. CDR3 nucleotide sequence: TGTGCCAGCAGCTTAGGGCAGTACACCGGGGAGCTGTTTTTT. Residues: CASSLGQYTGELFF. The full variable domain, completed using reference TRBV7-7 and TRBJ2-2, is GAGVSQSPRYKVTKRGQDVTLRCDPISSHATLYWYQQALGQGPEFLTYFNYEAQPDKSGLPSDRFSAERPEGSISTLTIQRTEQRDSAMYRCASSLGQYTGELFFGEGSRLTVL.

The J gene is TRBJ2-5, the V gene TRBV27; 7 bases fit TRBD1. This CDR3 comprises 13 residues. Germline V gives CDR1 MNHEY, CDR2 SMNVEV (reference sequence). V gave up 5 bases and J gave up 11 bases; unmatched junction bases: 11. The CDR3 DNA is TGTGCCAGCAGTCTCACAGGGGTGAGGGAGCAGTACTTC. Translating it yields CASSLTGVREQYF.

Only a few counts were recorded for this clone. The V and J genes are TRBV4-2 and TRBJ2-7; 11 positions agree with TRBD2. Trimming took 5 bases from V and 3 from J; bases not matched to a gene: 9. Germline lookup yields CDR1 LGHNA and CDR2 YNFKEQ. The CDR3 is made up of 16 amino acids. Here the CDR3 reads CASSKLIGLAGYEQYF. In DNA form, the CDR3 reads TGTGCCAGCAGCAAGTTGATAGGACTAGCGGGCTACGAGCAGTACTTC.

The table lists this clone with a few counts. J is TRBJ2-7 and V is TRBV5-8; no firm D call. The germline V gene encodes CDR1 SGHTS and CDR2 YDEGEE. The CDR3 spans 15 residues. V lost 4 bases to trimming and J lost 0 bases, with 14 bases between them. The DNA of the CDR3 is TGTGCCAGCAGCCAATTCCTGACAAGCTCCTACGAGCAGTACTTC. Residues: CASSQFLTSSYEQYF.

This clone was counted between two and nine times. The chain is built from TRBV20-1 and TRBJ2-7; D uncertain. Germline V gene data show CDR1 as DFQATT and CDR2 as SNEGSKA (reference sequence). The V gene lost 3 bases and the J gene lost 3 bases, with 6 bases spanning the gap. The CDR3 spans 11 residues. CDR3 nucleotides: TGCAGTGCTAGTACAGTCTACGAGCAGTACTTC. It specifies CSASTVYEQYF.

V is TRBV7-9 and J is TRBJ2-7; 8 positions agree with TRBD2. Trimming cost V 1 base and J 0 bases; bases outside gene matches: 8. Germline CDR1 and CDR2: SEHNR and FQNEAQ (reference sequence). CDR3 length: 17 residues. The CDR3 DNA reads as TGTGCCAGCAGCTTAGTGGGAGCGGGGGCCCTCTCCTACGAGCAGTACTTC. Encoded protein: CASSLVGAGALSYEQYF.

The rearrangement joins TRBV29-1 to TRBJ2-7, with a tentative D call TRBD1 (5 bases). There are 12 residues in the CDR3. The V end lost 4 bases, the J end lost 5 bases, and 12 bases lay between the germline ends. In germline, CDR1 is SQVTM, CDR2 ANQGSEA. The CDR3 nucleotides read TGCAGCGTTGGATCAGGGAATGACGAGCAGTACTTC. It codes for CSVGSGNDEQYF.

By proportion, this clone is medium-sized. The chain has TRBV4-1 and TRBJ2-7; 9 bases agree with TRBD1. Germline V lookup: CDR1 MGHRA, CDR2 YSYEKL. The CDR3 sequence is 14 residues long. Trimming took 1 base from V and 3 from J; bases not matched to a gene: 1. CDR3 in amino acids: CASSQVTGGYEQYF. Here the CDR3 DNA reads TGCGCCAGCAGCCAAGTGACAGGGGGCTACGAGCAGTACTTC.